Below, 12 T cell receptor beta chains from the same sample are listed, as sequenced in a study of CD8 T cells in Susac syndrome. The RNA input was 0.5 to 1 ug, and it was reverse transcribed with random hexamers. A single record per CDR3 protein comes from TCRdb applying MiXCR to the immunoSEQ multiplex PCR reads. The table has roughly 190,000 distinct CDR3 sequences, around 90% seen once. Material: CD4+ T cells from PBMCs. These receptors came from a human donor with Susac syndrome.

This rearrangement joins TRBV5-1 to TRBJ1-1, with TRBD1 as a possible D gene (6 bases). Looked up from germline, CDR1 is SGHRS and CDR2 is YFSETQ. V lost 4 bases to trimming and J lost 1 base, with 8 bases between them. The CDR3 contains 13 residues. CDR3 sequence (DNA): TGCGCCAGCAGCGGGGGACAGAACACTGAAGCTTTCTTT. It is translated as CASSGGQNTEAFF.

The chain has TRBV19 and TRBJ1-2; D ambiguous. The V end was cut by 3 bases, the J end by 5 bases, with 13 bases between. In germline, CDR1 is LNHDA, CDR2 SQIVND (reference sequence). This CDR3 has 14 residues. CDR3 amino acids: CASSIRERPYGYTF. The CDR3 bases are TGTGCCAGTAGTATCCGGGAGCGACCTTATGGCTACACCTTC.

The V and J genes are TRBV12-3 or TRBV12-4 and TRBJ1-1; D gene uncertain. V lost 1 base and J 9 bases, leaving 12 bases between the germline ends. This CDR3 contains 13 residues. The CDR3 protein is CASSLGQNIKAFF. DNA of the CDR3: TGTGCCAGCAGTTTAGGCCAGAACATTAAAGCTTTCTTT.

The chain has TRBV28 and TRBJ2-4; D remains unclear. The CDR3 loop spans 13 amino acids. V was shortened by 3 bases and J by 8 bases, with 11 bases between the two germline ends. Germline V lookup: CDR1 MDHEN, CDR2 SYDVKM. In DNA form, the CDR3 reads TGTGCCAGCAGTTTGTCAGGCGCGGACATTCAGTACTTC. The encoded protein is CASSLSGADIQYF.

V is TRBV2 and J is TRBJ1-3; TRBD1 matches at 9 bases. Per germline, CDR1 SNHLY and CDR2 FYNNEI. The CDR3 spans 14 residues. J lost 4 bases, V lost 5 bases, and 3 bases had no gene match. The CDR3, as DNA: TGTGCCAGCAGTCCCGGGACAGGGGGAAACACCATATATTTT. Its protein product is CASSPGTGGNTIYF.

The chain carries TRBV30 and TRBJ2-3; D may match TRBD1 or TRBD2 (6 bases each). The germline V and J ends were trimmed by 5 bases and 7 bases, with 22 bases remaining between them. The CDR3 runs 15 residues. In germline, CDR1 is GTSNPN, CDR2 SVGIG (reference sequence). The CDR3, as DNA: TGTGCCTGGCAACGTCCGGGGGCCGCCGTGAATACGCAGTATTTT. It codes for CAWQRPGAAVNTQYF.

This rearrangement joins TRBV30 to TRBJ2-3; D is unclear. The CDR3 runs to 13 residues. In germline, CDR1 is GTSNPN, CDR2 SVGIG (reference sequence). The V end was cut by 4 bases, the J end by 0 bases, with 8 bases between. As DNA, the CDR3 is TGTGCCTGGACTGCTTCTAGCACAGATACGCAGTATTTT. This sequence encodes CAWTASSTDTQYF.

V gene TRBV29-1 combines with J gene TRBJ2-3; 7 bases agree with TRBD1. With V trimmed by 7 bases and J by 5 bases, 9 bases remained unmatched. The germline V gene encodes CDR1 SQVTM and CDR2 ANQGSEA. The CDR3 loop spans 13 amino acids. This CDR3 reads CSGLGTVGDTQYF. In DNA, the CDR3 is TGCAGCGGCTTAGGGACAGTCGGAGATACGCAGTATTTT.

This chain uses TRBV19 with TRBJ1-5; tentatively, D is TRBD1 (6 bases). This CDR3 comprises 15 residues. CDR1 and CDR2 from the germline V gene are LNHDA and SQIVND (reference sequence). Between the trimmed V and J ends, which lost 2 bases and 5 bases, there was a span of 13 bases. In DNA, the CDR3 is TGTGCCAGTAGTATAAGGGGGGTAGATTATCAGCCCCAGCATTTT. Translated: CASSIRGVDYQPQHF.

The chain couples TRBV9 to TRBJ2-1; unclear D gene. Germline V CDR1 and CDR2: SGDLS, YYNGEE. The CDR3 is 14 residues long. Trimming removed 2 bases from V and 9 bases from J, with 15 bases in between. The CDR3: CASSVVSIMGEQFF. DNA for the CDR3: TGTGCCAGCAGCGTTGTCTCTATCATGGGTGAGCAGTTCTTC.

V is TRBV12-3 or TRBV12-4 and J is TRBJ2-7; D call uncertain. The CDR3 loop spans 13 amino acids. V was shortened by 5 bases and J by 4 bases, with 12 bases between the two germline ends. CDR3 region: CASSPQVWYEQYF. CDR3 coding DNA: TGTGCCAGCAGTCCCCAGGTCTGGTACGAGCAGTACTTC.

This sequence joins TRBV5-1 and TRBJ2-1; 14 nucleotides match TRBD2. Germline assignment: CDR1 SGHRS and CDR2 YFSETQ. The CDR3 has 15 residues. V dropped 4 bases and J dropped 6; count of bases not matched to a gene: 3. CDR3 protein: CASSPGTSGSNEQFF. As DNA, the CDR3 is TGCGCCAGCAGCCCCGGGACTAGCGGGAGCAATGAGCAGTTCTTC.